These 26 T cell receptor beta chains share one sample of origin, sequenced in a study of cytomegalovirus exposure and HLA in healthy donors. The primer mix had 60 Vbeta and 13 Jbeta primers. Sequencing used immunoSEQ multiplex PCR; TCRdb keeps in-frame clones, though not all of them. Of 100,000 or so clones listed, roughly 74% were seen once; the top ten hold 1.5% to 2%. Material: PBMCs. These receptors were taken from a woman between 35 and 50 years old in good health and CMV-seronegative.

For the CDR3, the DNA is TGTGCCACCAGCAGCTCCGGGACAGGGGTCGGTCAGCCCCAGCATTTT. Amino acid sequence: CATSSSGTGVGQPQHF. The chain is built from TRBV15 and TRBJ1-5; 10 nucleotides agree with TRBD1. The CDR3 runs 16 residues. Per the germline V gene, CDR1 is LNHNV and CDR2 is YYDKDF (reference sequence). Trimming at V came to 3 bases and at J to 6 bases, leaving 8 bases not matched to a gene.

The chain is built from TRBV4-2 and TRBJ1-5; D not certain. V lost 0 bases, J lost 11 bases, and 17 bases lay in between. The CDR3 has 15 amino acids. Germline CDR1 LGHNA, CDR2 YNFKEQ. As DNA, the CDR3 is TGTGCCAGCAGCCAAGATGGAGGCGCTTTCGGGGCCCAGCATTTT. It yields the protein CASSQDGGAFGAQHF.

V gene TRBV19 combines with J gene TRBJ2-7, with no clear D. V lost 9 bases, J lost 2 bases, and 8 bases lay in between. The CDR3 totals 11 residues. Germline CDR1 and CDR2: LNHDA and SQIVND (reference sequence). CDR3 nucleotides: TGTGCCAGCTCAGGTGCCTACGAGCAGTACTTC. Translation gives CASSGAYEQYF.

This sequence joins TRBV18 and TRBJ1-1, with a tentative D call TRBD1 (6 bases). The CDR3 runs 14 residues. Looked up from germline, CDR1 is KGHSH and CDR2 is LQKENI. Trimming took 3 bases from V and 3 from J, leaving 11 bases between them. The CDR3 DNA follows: TGTGCCAGCTCACCTTCGGGACACTACACTGAAGCTTTCTTT. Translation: CASSPSGHYTEAFF.

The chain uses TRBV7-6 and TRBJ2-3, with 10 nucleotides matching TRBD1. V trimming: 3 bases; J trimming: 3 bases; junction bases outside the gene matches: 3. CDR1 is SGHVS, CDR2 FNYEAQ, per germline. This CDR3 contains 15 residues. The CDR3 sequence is CASSLTGGPTDTQYF. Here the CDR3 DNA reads TGTGCCAGCAGCTTGACAGGGGGCCCGACAGATACGCAGTATTTT. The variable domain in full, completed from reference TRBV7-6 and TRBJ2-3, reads GAGVSQSPRYKVTKRGQDVALRCDPISGHVSLYWYRQALGQGPEFLTYFNYEAQQDKSGLPNDRFSAERPEGSISTLTIQRTEQRDSAMYRCASSLTGGPTDTQYFGPGTRLTVL.

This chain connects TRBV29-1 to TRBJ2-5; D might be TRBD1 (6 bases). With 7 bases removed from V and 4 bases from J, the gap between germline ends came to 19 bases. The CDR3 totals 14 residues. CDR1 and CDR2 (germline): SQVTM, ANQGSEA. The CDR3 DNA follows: TGCAGCGCCGAAGTGGGGTTCAGGGGAGAGACCCAGTACTTC. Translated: CSAEVGFRGETQYF.

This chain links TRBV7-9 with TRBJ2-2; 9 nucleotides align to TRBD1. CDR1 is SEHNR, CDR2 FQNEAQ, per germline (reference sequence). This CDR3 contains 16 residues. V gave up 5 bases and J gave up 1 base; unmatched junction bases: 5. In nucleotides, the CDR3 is TGTGCCAGCAGCCCGCGACAGGGGGGGAACACCGGGGAGCTGTTTTTT. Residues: CASSPRQGGNTGELFF.

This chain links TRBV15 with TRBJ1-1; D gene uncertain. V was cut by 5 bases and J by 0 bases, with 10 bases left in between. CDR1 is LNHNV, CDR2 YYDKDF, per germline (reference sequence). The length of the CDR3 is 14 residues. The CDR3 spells CATSPRQMNTEAFF. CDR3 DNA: TGTGCCACCAGCCCTAGGCAGATGAACACTGAAGCTTTCTTT.

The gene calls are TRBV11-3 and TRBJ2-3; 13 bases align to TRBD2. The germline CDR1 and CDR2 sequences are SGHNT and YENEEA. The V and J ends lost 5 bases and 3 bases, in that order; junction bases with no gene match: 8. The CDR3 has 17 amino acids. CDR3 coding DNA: TGTGCCAGCAGCCCCAGGACTAGCGGGAGCGGGACAGATACGCAGTATTTT. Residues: CASSPRTSGSGTDTQYF. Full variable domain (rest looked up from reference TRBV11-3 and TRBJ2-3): EAGVVQSPRYKIIEKKQPVAFWCNPISGHNTLYWYLQNLGQGPELLIRYENEEAVDDSQLPKDRFSAERLKGVDSTLKIQPAELGDSAVYLCASSPRTSGSGTDTQYFGPGTRLTVL.

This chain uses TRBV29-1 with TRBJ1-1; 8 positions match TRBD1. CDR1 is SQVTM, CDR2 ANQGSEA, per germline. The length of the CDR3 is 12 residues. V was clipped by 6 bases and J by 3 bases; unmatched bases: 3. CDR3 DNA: TGCAGCGTGAAACAGGGGGACACTGAAGCTTTCTTT. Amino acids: CSVKQGDTEAFF.

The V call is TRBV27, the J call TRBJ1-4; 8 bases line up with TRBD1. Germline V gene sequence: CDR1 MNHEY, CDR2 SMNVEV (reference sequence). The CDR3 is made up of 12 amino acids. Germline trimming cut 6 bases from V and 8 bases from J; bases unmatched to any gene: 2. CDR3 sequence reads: CASRDRAEKLFF. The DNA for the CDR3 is TGTGCCAGCAGGGACAGGGCGGAAAAACTGTTTTTT.

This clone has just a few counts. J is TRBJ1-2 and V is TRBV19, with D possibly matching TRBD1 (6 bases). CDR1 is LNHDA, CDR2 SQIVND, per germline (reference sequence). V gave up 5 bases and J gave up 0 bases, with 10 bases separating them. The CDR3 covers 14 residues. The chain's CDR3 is CASSVQGTNYGYTF. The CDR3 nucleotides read TGTGCCAGTAGTGTTCAGGGGACTAACTATGGCTACACCTTC.

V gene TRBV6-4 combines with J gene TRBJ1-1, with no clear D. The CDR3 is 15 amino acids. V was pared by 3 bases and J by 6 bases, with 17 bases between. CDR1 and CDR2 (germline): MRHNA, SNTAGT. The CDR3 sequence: CASSENDAIGAEAFF. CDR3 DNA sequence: TGTGCCAGCAGTGAGAATGACGCCATCGGAGCTGAAGCTTTCTTT.

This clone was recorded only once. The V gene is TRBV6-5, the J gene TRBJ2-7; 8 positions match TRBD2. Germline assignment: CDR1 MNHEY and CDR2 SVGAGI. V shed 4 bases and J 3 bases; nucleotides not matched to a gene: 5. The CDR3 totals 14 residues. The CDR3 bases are TGTGCCAGCAGTTCGACTAGCGAAAACTACGAGCAGTACTTC. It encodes CASSSTSENYEQYF.

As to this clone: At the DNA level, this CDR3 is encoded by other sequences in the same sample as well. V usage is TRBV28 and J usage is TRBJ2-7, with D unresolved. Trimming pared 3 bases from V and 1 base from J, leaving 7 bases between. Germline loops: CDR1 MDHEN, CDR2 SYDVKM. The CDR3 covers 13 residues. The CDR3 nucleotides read TGTGCCAGCAGTTTCGGTCTATCCTACGAGCAGTACTTC. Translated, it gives CASSFGLSYEQYF. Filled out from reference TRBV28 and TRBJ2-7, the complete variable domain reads DVKVTQSSRYLVKRTGEKVFLECVQDMDHENMFWYRQDPGLGLRLIYFSYDVKMKEKGDIPEGYSVSREKKERFSLILESASTNQTSMYLCASSFGLSYEQYFGPGTRLTVT.

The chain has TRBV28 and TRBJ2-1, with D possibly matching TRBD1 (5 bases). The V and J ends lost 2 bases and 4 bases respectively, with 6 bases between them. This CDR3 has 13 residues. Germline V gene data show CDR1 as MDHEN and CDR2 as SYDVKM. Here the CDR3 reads CASSLQGYNEQFF. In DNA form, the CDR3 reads TGTGCCAGCAGTTTACAGGGATACAATGAGCAGTTCTTC. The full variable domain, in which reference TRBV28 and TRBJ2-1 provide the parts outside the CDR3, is DVKVTQSSRYLVKRTGEKVFLECVQDMDHENMFWYRQDPGLGLRLIYFSYDVKMKEKGDIPEGYSVSREKKERFSLILESASTNQTSMYLCASSLQGYNEQFFGPGTRLTVL.

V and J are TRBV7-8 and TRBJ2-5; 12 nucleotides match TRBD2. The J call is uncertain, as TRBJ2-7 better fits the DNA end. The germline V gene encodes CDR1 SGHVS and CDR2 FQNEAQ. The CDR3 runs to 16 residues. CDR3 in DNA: TGTGCCAGCAGCGCTAACCTAGCGGGGGGGCTTTACGAGCAGTACTTC. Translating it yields CASSANLAGGLYEQYF.

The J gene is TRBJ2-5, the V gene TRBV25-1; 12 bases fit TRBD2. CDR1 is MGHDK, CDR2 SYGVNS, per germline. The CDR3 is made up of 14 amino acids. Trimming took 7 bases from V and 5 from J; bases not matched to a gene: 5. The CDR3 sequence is CASMTSGRGETQYF. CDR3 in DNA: TGTGCCAGCATGACTAGCGGGAGAGGTGAGACCCAGTACTTC. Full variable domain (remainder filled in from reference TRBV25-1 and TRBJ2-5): EADIYQTPRYLVIGTGKKITLECSQTMGHDKMYWYQQDPGMELHLIHYSYGVNSTEKGDLSSESTVSRIRTEHFPLTLESARPSHTSQYLCASMTSGRGETQYFGPGTRLLVL.

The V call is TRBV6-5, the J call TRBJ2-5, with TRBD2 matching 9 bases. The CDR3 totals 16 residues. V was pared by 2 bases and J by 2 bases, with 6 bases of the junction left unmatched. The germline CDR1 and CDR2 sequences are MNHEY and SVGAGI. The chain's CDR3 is CASSYGLAGRQETQYF. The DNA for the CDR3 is TGTGCCAGCAGTTACGGGCTAGCGGGGCGACAAGAGACCCAGTACTTC.

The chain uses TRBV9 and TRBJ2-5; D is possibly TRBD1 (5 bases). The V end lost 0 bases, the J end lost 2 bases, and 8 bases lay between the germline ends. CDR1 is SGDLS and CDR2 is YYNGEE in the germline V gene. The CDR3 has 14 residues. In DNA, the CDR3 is TGTGCCAGCAGCGTAGCAGGGTTACAAGAGACCCAGTACTTC. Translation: CASSVAGLQETQYF. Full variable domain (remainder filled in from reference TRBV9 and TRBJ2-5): DSGVTQTPKHLITATGQRVTLRCSPRSGDLSVYWYQQSLDQGLQFLIQYYNGEERAKGNILERFSAQQFPDLHSELNLSSLELGDSALYFCASSVAGLQETQYFGPGTRLLVL.

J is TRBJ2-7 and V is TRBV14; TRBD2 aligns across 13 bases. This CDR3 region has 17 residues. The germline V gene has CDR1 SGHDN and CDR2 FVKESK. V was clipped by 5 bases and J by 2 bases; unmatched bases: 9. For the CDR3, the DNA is TGTGCCAGCAGCTCTATCAGGACTAGCGGGAGAACCTACGAGCAGTACTTC. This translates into CASSSIRTSGRTYEQYF.

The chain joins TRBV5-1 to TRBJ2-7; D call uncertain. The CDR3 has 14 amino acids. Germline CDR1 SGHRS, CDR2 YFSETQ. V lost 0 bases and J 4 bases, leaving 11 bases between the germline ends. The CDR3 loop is CASSLVLAAYEQYF. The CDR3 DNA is TGCGCCAGCAGCTTGGTACTGGCAGCGTACGAGCAGTACTTC.

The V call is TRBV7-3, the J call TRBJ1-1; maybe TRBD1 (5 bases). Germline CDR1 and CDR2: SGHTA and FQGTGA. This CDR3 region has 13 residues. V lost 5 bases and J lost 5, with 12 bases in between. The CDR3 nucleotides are TGTGCCAGCAGCCTGGGGCAGGGAACTGAAGCTTTCTTT. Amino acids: CASSLGQGTEAFF.

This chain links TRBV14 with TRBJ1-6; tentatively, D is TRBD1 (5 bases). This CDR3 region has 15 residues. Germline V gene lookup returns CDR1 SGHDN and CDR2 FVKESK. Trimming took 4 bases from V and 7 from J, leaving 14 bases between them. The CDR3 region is CASSLLSGWNSPLHF. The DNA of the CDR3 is TGTGCCAGCAGCCTCCTGTCAGGGTGGAATTCACCCCTCCACTTT.

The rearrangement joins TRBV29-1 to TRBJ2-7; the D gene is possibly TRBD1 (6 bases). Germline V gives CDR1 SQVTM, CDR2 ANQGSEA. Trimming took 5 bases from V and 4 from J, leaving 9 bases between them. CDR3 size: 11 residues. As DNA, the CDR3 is TGCAGCGTTACCCAGGGGTACGAGCAGTACTTC. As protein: CSVTQGYEQYF.

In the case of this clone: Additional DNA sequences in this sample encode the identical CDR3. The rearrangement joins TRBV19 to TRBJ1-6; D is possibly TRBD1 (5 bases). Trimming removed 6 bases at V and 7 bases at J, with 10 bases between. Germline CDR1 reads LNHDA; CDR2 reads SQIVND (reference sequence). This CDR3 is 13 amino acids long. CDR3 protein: CASRLGLNSPLHF. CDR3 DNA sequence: TGTGCCAGTAGATTGGGGCTAAATTCACCCCTCCACTTT.